This T cell receptor (beta chain) was found in a study of CD8 T cells in Susac syndrome. The CDR3 is 13 residues long. V was trimmed by 3 bases and J by 7 bases, leaving 10 bases between them. The germline V gene has CDR1 GTSNPN and CDR2 SVGIG (reference sequence). Roughly 0.45 to 1 ug RNA was reverse transcribed with random hexamers. It was immunoSEQ multiplex PCR that amplified TCR beta CDR3 across 54 Vbeta and 13 Jbeta. TCRdb redid the calling of the immunoSEQ multiplex PCR reads with MiXCR, one entry per CDR3 protein. The sample carries 250,000 to 300,000 distinct CDR3 sequences, approximately 90% recorded once. The study used treatment-naive patients who had stable or active relapsing-remitting disease as multiple sclerosis controls.

The chain combines TRBV30 with TRBJ1-6; no clear D gene. The sequenced sample consisted of CD8+ T cells from PBMCs. The clonotype originates from a human donor with multiple sclerosis. In nucleotides, the CDR3 is TGTGCCTGGAGCAGCGTGTTGAATTCACCCCTCCACTTT. Its translation is CAWSSVLNSPLHF.